The entry below describes one T cell receptor (beta chain). Its antigen remains unknown. CDR3 length: 18 amino acids. V was pared by 0 bases and J by 2 bases, with 9 bases of the junction left unmatched. Per the germline V gene, CDR1 is LNHNV and CDR2 is YYDKDF (reference sequence). Produced via immunoSEQ multiplex PCR; TCRdb's table is partial and in-frame only. The sample shows under 9,500 clones, around 90% of them seen only once. This entry belongs to a study of blood T cell dynamics during melanoma immunotherapy. Study in general: Patients with metastatic melanoma got pembrolizumab or nivolumab-ipilimumab as first-line care. Study outcomes and limitations: Whether repertoire-driving clones were melanoma-specific could not be determined.

The time point was: week 3, after first cycle of checkpoint inhibitor. Disease control meant complete response, partial response or stable disease at 12 weeks. The chain has TRBV15 and TRBJ2-1; 8 bases are a match to TRBD1. This receptor was taken from a human donor with melanoma. This material consisted of blood, taken from a patient treated with checkpoint blockade. In DNA, the CDR3 is TGTGCCACCAGCAGAGACCTCGGACAGGGTAGGACCTACAATGAGCAGTTCTTC. Translated: CATSRDLGQGRTYNEQFF.